This T cell receptor (beta chain) was captured in a study of shared T cell receptors in the human thymus. This clone was detected once. This table comes from immunoSEQ multiplex PCR, and its TCRdb copy is limited to in-frame clones, with some not included. The data contain 640,000 or so clones, 87% of them singletons. V was pared by 4 bases and J by 4 bases, with 14 bases between. CDR3 size: 14 residues. Germline CDR1 is SGDLS and CDR2 is YYNGEE. This sample was also put to use in a study of human thymus T cells. That paper notes: Having corrective surgery for congenital heart defects, healthy Finnish infants were the ones who donated. The source of the thymus tissue was resections taken during corrective heart surgery.

Sequenced material: thymocytes. The V and J genes are TRBV9 and TRBJ1-2, with unresolved D. The clonotype comes from a boy under two years old with a congenital heart defect. The CDR3 spells CASSPSAGIYGYTF. CDR3 DNA sequence: TGTGCCAGCAGCCCCAGTGCGGGGATCTATGGCTACACCTTC. Filled out from reference TRBV9 and TRBJ1-2, the complete variable domain reads DSGVTQTPKHLITATGQRVTLRCSPRSGDLSVYWYQQSLDQGLQFLIQYYNGEERAKGNILERFSAQQFPDLHSELNLSSLELGDSALYFCASSPSAGIYGYTFGSGTRLTVV.